The 7 T cell receptor beta chains below all came from one sample that was sequenced in a study of blood T cell repertoires in COVID-19. The table came from immunoSEQ multiplex PCR; TCRdb's copy has only in-frame clones and leaves some out. The table lists roughly 260,000 clones, about 80% of them singletons. The specimen sequenced was peripheral blood. These receptors all come from a woman aged 80 or over with active or convalescent COVID-19.

CDR3 DNA sequence: TGCGCCAGCAGGACAGGACTCGGGGGCTACACCTTC. Translated: CASRTGLGGYTF. The V gene is TRBV5-1, the J gene TRBJ1-2; weak D call: TRBD1 (6 bases). CDR1 and CDR2 from the germline V gene are SGHRS and YFSETQ. Trimming cost V 5 bases and J 8 bases, with 13 bases left between them. The CDR3 extends over 12 amino acids.

This chain uses TRBV25-1 with TRBJ2-3, with D perhaps TRBD1 (6 bases). The V gene's germline CDR1 is MGHDK and CDR2 SYGVNS. This CDR3 contains 13 residues. V dropped 5 bases and J dropped 5 bases, with 11 bases sitting between them. Written as DNA, the CDR3 is TGTGCCAGCAGTTCAGCAGGGGAAGATACGCAGTATTTT. Protein: CASSSAGEDTQYF.

The table lists this clone with a few counts. The chain employs TRBV29-1 and TRBJ1-2; the D is unclear. The CDR3 is 12 residues long. Germline lookup yields CDR1 SQVTM and CDR2 ANQGSEA. The germline V and J ends were trimmed by 5 bases and 5 bases, with 12 bases remaining between them. The CDR3 coding sequence is TGCAGCGTTAGGGAGATCTCTTATGGCTACACCTTC. Protein product: CSVREISYGYTF. Full variable domain (rest looked up from reference TRBV29-1 and TRBJ1-2): SAVISQKPSRDICQRGTSLTIQCQVDSQVTMMFWYRQQPGQSLTLIATANQGSEATYESGFVIDKFPISRPNLTFSTLTVSNMSPEDSSIYLCSVREISYGYTFGSGTRLTVV.

V is TRBV10-3 and J is TRBJ2-7; D is perhaps TRBD2 (6 bases). Per germline, CDR1 ENHRY and CDR2 SYGVKD. V was shortened by 3 bases and J by 0 bases, with 9 bases between the two germline ends. CDR3 size: 14 residues. CDR3 amino acids: CAISDGGVSYEQYF. CDR3 in DNA: TGTGCCATCAGTGATGGAGGGGTCTCCTACGAGCAGTACTTC.

The J gene is TRBJ2-2, the V gene TRBV28; 16 bases agree with TRBD2. The ends lost 6 bases at V and 4 bases at J; junction bases unmatched: 2. Per germline, CDR1 MDHEN and CDR2 SYDVKM. The CDR3 is 16 residues long. For the CDR3, the DNA is TGTGCCAGCAGGGGACTAGCGGGAGGGCCCACCGGGGAGCTGTTTTTT. This codes for CASRGLAGGPTGELFF.

This clone was recorded a few times. The V gene is TRBV5-1, the J gene TRBJ1-5; D is ambiguous. Between the trimmed V and J ends, which lost 0 bases and 5 bases, there was a span of 12 bases. CDR3 length equals 15 residues. From germline, CDR1 is SGHRS and CDR2 YFSETQ. The DNA of the CDR3 is TGCGCCAGCAGCTTGGGAGGCCTCAGTCATCAGCCCCAGCATTTT. Its protein product is CASSLGGLSHQPQHF.

The sample holds one count of this clone. The chain combines TRBV28 with TRBJ2-7; 9 bases agree with TRBD2. The germline gives CDR1 MDHEN, CDR2 SYDVKM. This CDR3 region has 16 residues. The V and J ends lost 5 bases and 2 bases, in that order; junction bases with no gene match: 10. CDR3 protein: CASSPRGASGTYEQYF. The CDR3 DNA reads as TGTGCCAGCAGTCCCCGAGGAGCTAGCGGGACCTACGAGCAGTACTTC.